The sequence of this T cell receptor beta chain was determined in a study of T cell changes during pregnancy in multiple sclerosis. Germline V gives CDR1 SGHVS, CDR2 FNYEAQ. Losses at the gene ends were 2 bases for V and 7 bases for J; bases not matched to a gene: 4. The CDR3 is 14 amino acids. Generated by immunoSEQ multiplex PCR, the TCRdb table keeps only in-frame clones and is missing some. The table shows about 100,000 clones, with about 94% occurring only once. The chain has TRBV7-6 and TRBJ2-1; TRBD2 aligns across 8 bases. Here the sequenced sample was peripheral blood, taken after pregnancy. The TCR was taken from a female donor with multiple sclerosis, enrolled in a pregnancy study. The CDR3 DNA follows: TGTGCCAGCAGCTTATTAGCGGGGAGTAATGAGCAGTTCTTC. Translation: CASSLLAGSNEQFF.